Listed below are T cell receptor beta chains from one sample, sequenced in a study of blood T cell repertoires in COVID-19. Here immunoSEQ multiplex PCR was the method, and the copy in TCRdb shows in-frame clones only, minus some. The table includes fewer than 350,000 clones, about 91% detected once. Sequencing was carried out using PBMCs or T cells enriched from blood (not recorded which). These receptors all come from a man between 40 and 49 years old who had been exposed to COVID-19. CDR3s include the opening cysteine and the closing phenylalanine or tryptophan. Each record gives: J gene, clone size, D gene, V gene, CDR3 length, CDR3 DNA, CDR3 protein. D genes are given only for firm matches. Size tells how often a clone was seen (once, few, many) or the class of an expanded clone, and some rows leave it out.

TRBJ1-1 - - TRBV2 13 TGTGCCGGCAGACCCCTCCCAGGCACTGAAGCTTTCTTT CAGRPLPGTEAFF
TRBJ2-1 - - TRBV30 13 TGTGCCTGGAGTGTACTAAGTTACGGTGAGCAGTTCTTC CAWSVLSYGEQFF
TRBJ2-3 few TRBD2 TRBV9 17 TGTGCCAGCAGCGTGGGACTAGCGGCAATACGCACAGATACGCAGTATTTT CASSVGLAAIRTDTQYF
TRBJ1-5 - - TRBV24-1 16 TGTGCCACCAGTGATTCGGGAGGGGGTTCCAATCAGCCCCAGCATTTT CATSDSGGGSNQPQHF
TRBJ1-2 - - TRBV19 13 TGTGCCAGTAGTACGACAGGCCCTTATGGCTACACCTTC CASSTTGPYGYTF
TRBJ1-5 - - TRBV19 16 TGTGCCAGTATGTCGGTAAGAGTATATAGCAATCAGCCCCAGCATTTT CASMSVRVYSNQPQHF
TRBJ2-7 - - TRBV10-3 16 TGTGCCATCAGTGAGTCATGGACCGGGGAAGCCTACGAGCAGTACTTC CAISESWTGEAYEQYF
TRBJ1-1 - - TRBV18 13 TGTGCCAGCTCACCGGAGGGGTACACTGAAGCTTTCTTT CASSPEGYTEAFF
TRBJ2-2 - - TRBV28 16 TGTGCCAGCAGTTTCGGGACACTTTTATACACCGGGGAGCTGTTTTTT CASSFGTLLYTGELFF
TRBJ1-4 - - TRBV7-8 19 TGTGCCAGCAGCTTAGGCGGAGAAAAGATTTCGTCGACTAATGAAAAACTGTTTTTT CASSLGGEKISSTNEKLFF
TRBJ2-7 - - TRBV6-5 15 TGTGCCAGCAGCCCAATGGGCCAGGGATCTCTCGAGCAGTACTTC CASSPMGQGSLEQYF
TRBJ2-1 - - TRBV28 15 TGTGCCAGCAGTTTGGGCGGGACGAGCTACAATGAGCAGTTCTTC CASSLGGTSYNEQFF
TRBJ2-7 few TRBD2 TRBV3-1/TRBV3-2 14 TGTGCCAGCAGCGAACTAGCGGGAGTTCGCGAGCAGTACTTC CASSELAGVREQYF
TRBJ2-5 - TRBD1 TRBV25-1 16 TGTGCCAGCACCGGGGACAGGGAACAAGGCCAAGAGACCCAGTACTTC CASTGDREQGQETQYF
TRBJ1-5 - TRBD1 TRBV5-1 15 TGCGCCAGCAGCTTGGACACAGGGGGCAATCAGCCCCAGCATTTT CASSLDTGGNQPQHF
TRBJ2-3 - - TRBV24-1 16 TGTGCCACCAGTGGAGGGGGAGGGGCTGGCACAGATACGCAGTATTTT CATSGGGGAGTDTQYF
TRBJ2-3 - - TRBV30 14 TGTGCCTGGACTCGGGGGTCCTCCACAGATACGCAGTATTTT CAWTRGSSTDTQYF
TRBJ2-1 - TRBD2 TRBV27 15 TGTGCCAGCAGTTTATCGGGACTAGCGGCCCAAAGGGAGTTCTTC CASSLSGLAAQREFF
TRBJ2-7 once TRBD2 TRBV7-3 15 TGTGCCAGCAGCCCAGGGGTAGCGGGACCCTACGAGCAGTACTTC CASSPGVAGPYEQYF
TRBJ2-1 - - TRBV3-1/TRBV3-2 16 TGTGCCAGCAGCCAAGACCACGTGGCCTCCTACAATGAGCAGTTCTTC CASSQDHVASYNEQFF
TRBJ1-3 - - TRBV4-3 15 TGCGCCAGCAGCTTAGGGAGGGGTCCTGGAAACACCATATATTTT CASSLGRGPGNTIYF
TRBJ1-4 - - TRBV2 16 TGTGCCAGCAGTGAATGGGGCAGGGGCGTTAATGAAAAACTGTTTTTT CASSEWGRGVNEKLFF
TRBJ1-1 - - TRBV5-1 14 TGCGCCAGCAGCTTTGAGGGAGGGTTTACTGAAGCTTTCTTT CASSFEGGFTEAFF
TRBJ1-1 - - TRBV10-3 15 TGTGCCATCAGTGAGTCGAACAGAGTCAACACTGAAGCTTTCTTT CAISESNRVNTEAFF
TRBJ1-4 - TRBD1 TRBV29-1 14 TGCAGCGTTGAAGTGGCAGGGGGCTGGGAAAAACTGTTTTTT CSVEVAGGWEKLFF
TRBJ1-4 - - TRBV5-1 13 TGCGCCAGCAGCCGGGGATCTGGCGAAAAACTGTTTTTT CASSRGSGEKLFF
TRBJ2-7 - TRBD2 TRBV30 13 TGTGCCTGGAGTGAAGCGGGAACCTACGAGCAGTACTTC CAWSEAGTYEQYF
TRBJ1-2 - - TRBV7-9 12 TGTGCCAGCAGCCCACAGGGAGTCGGCTACACCTTC CASSPQGVGYTF
TRBJ1-5 once - TRBV20-1 11 TGCAGTGCCTCAGGGGATCAGCCCCAGCATTTT CSASGDQPQHF
TRBJ1-2 - TRBD1 TRBV5-1 14 TGCGCCAGCAGCGATGGGACAGGGGGCTATGGCTACACCTTC CASSDGTGGYGYTF
TRBJ2-7 - TRBD1 TRBV5-1 15 TGCGCCAGCAGCTTGTTTCCGGACAGGGTGGACGAGCAGTACTTC CASSLFPDRVDEQYF
TRBJ1-5 - TRBD1 TRBV10-3 14 TGTGCCATCAGCTATACAGGGGGCGATCAGCCCCAGCATTTT CAISYTGGDQPQHF
TRBJ1-4 - - TRBV27 14 TGTGCCAGCAGCCCGGTAGGGGTATTAGAAAAACTGTTTTTT CASSPVGVLEKLFF
TRBJ1-1 - TRBD1 TRBV6-1 15 TGTGCCAGCAGGGCGGGACAGGGGGCGTTCACTGAAGCTTTCTTT CASRAGQGAFTEAFF
TRBJ1-2 - - TRBV28 14 TGTGCCAGCAGTCTGGGAGGGAGTAACTATGGCTACACCTTC CASSLGGSNYGYTF
TRBJ1-3 - - TRBV7-9 14 TGTGCCAGCAGCCAAGTTAGCTCTGGAAACACCATATATTTT CASSQVSSGNTIYF
TRBJ2-7 - - TRBV6-2/TRBV6-3 13 TGTGCCAGCAGTTACCAGGACTTGTACGAGCAGTACTTC CASSYQDLYEQYF
TRBJ2-7 - - TRBV19 15 TGTGCCAGTAGTATAGACGGCGGGGCCTCCTACGAGCAGTACTTC CASSIDGGASYEQYF
TRBJ1-2 - TRBD1 TRBV5-1 16 TGCGCCAGCAGCTTGGGTCACCTGGGACAGGGGGCTGGCTACACCTTC CASSLGHLGQGAGYTF
TRBJ2-7 - TRBD1 TRBV18 15 TGTGCCAGCTCGCAGGGACAGCAGGCAACCTACGAGCAGTACTTC CASSQGQQATYEQYF
TRBJ2-1 once TRBD2 TRBV3-1/TRBV3-2 15 TGTGCCAGCAGCCAACTTCCGGGAGGCGGAAATGAGCAGTTCTTC CASSQLPGGGNEQFF
TRBJ2-3 - TRBD1 TRBV6-2/TRBV6-3 15 TGTGCCAGCAGTATTGGACAGGGCCACACTGATACGCAGTATTTT CASSIGQGHTDTQYF
TRBJ2-2 - - TRBV7-3 16 TGTGCCAGCAGCCCAGGGGAGGGCCCTAGCGCCGGGGAGCTGTTTTTT CASSPGEGPSAGELFF
TRBJ2-7 - - TRBV28 14 TGTGCCAGCAGTTTTTTGGGGACTTACTACGAGCAGTACTTC CASSFLGTYYEQYF
TRBJ2-1 - - TRBV19 15 TGTGCCAGTAGTATAGTGGCGGAACAATACAATGAGCAGTTCTTC CASSIVAEQYNEQFF
TRBJ2-7 - TRBD2 TRBV7-2 17 TGTGCCAGCAGCTTAGGGGGATCCGGGACTAGCGACTACGAGCAGTACTTC CASSLGGSGTSDYEQYF
TRBJ2-7 - - TRBV11-2 14 TGTGCCAGCAGCTTGTCCCGGAGTAACTACGAGCAGTACTTC CASSLSRSNYEQYF
TRBJ1-6 - - TRBV9 14 TGTGCCAGTAGTTGGGGCAGCGATAATTCACCCCTCCACTTT CASSWGSDNSPLHF
TRBJ2-7 - TRBD2 TRBV7-9 14 TGTGCCAGCGTACCTAGCGGGACCTCCTACGAGCAGTACTTC CASVPSGTSYEQYF
TRBJ2-7 once TRBD2 TRBV3-1/TRBV3-2 17 TGTGCCAGCAGCCAAGAAAGGGGGCTAGCGGGAGCCTACGAGCAGTACTTC CASSQERGLAGAYEQYF
TRBJ2-2 - - TRBV13 18 TGTGCCAGCAGCCCACCGAGGGGGGGGCGCCGGAACACCGGGGAGCTGTTTTTT CASSPPRGGRRNTGELFF
TRBJ1-2 - - TRBV3-1/TRBV3-2 15 TGTGCCAGCAGCTATGGGCCGGGGGCTAACTATGGCTACACCTTC CASSYGPGANYGYTF
TRBJ1-5 - - TRBV28 13 TGTGCCAGCAATGATGGCCTCAATCAGCCCCAGCATTTT CASNDGLNQPQHF